The clone carrying this T cell receptor (beta chain) was picked up one time. As yet, its antigen is unknown. One junction end disagrees with the germline gene, perhaps due to a read error. The source of the sample is a study of cytomegalovirus exposure and HLA in healthy donors. Study results and limitations: Analysis was carried out at a later point, and it linked a missense DCLRE1C variant to TCR beta V- and J-gene trimming. Later analysis identified around 15,000 TCR beta sequences associated with HLA alleles, using a false discovery rate threshold of 0.05. Investigators reported 150 to 200 TCR beta chains as tied to cytomegalovirus.

This CDR3 is 14 amino acids long. Germline assignment: CDR1 SEHNR and CDR2 FQNEAQ (reference sequence). Vbeta (60) and Jbeta (13) primers were used in the PCR. Original processing notes: Later work found 80 million or so unique TCR beta chains, with around 10 million shared. TCRdb's table, derived via immunoSEQ multiplex PCR, lists solely in-frame clones and lacks some. V and J calls and clone size come straight from that table; D and trimming were deduced from the DNA. Of around 150,000 clones listed, around four fifths are singletons. The clonotype comes from a woman in her late teens or twenties in good health and CMV-seronegative. Sequenced: PBMCs. The chain is built from TRBV7-9 and TRBJ1-1; no clear D. CDR3 in amino acids: CSSSLLDFNTEAFF. The CDR3 bases are TGTTCCAGCAGCTTGTTAGACTTTAACACTGAAGCTTTCTTT.